This TCR beta chain was captured by sequencing in a study of glioma-infiltrating T cells. The CDR3 is 13 amino acids. Germline CDR1 is LGHNT and CDR2 is FRNRAP. Using RNA template, CDR3s of TCR alpha and beta were amplified with iRepertoire arm-PCR. One entry per CDR3 protein, called by TCRdb with MiXCR from the multiplex PCR reads. The repertoire holds under 200,000 distinct CDR3 sequences, with around 32% as singletons. Note on this clonotype: This may arise from a read error, as a much more abundant clone is one base away.

Sequencing used glioma tissue, nonneoplastic brain tissue, or PBMCs (not recorded which). The sequence was obtained from a human donor with low-grade glioma or glioblastoma, undergoing nonglioma brain surgery, or in good health (not recorded which). The V call is TRBV12-5, the J call TRBJ1-1; TRBD1 is a possible D gene (5 bases). CDR3 in amino acids: CASGVRDNTGAFF. The CDR3 region has the DNA TGTGCTAGTGGGGTCAGGGATAACACTGGAGCTTTCTTT. Supplemented by reference TRBV12-5 and TRBJ1-1, the full variable domain reads DARVTQTPRHKVTEMGQEVTMRCQPILGHNTVFWYRQTMMQGLELLAYFRNRAPLDDSGMPKDRFSAEMPDATLATLKIQPSEPRDSAVYFCASGVRDNTGAFFGQGTRLTVV.